This T cell receptor beta chain comes out of a study of cytomegalovirus exposure and HLA in healthy donors. Study-wide points: A later analysis linked a missense variant in DCLRE1C to the trimming of TCR beta V and J genes. The dataset shows that most TCR sequences were rare, while some public TCRs occurred in many donors.

13 Jbeta primers and 60 Vbeta primers were used for the PCR. Authors' methods: Later, 65 million to 90 million unique TCR beta chains were counted in an analysis, and around 11 million of them were shared. The table came from immunoSEQ multiplex PCR; TCRdb's copy has only in-frame clones and leaves some out. The D gene and trimming were derived from the DNA, and the V and J assignments and clone size from that table. This table has just under 95,000 clones, 80% to 90% appearing once. This clone was seen only once. Its cognate antigen is unknown. Germline V gene data show CDR1 as SQVTM and CDR2 as ANQGSEA. J lost 1 base, V lost 6 bases, and 11 bases had no gene match. The CDR3 totals 16 residues.

This sequence originates from a woman aged 18 to 35 in good health and CMV-seropositive. The rearrangement joins TRBV29-1 to TRBJ1-2, with 10 bases lining up with TRBD1. What was sequenced was PBMCs. This CDR3 reads CSVYVPGTGDNYGYTF. The CDR3 DNA sequence: TGCAGCGTATATGTTCCCGGGACAGGGGATAACTATGGCTACACCTTC.